This entry describes one T cell receptor (beta chain). This clonotype was found many times. It has no known antigen specificity. No clone much larger than this one lies a single base away; base qualities are absent. The library was built by means of 5' RACE. Sequenced using an Illumina HiSeq 2000. A universal primer binding site was introduced by template switching, and a unique molecular identifier was present in the final cDNA, enabling accurate counting of TCR cDNA molecules. Specific primers in the conserved constant-segment region were used to synthesize first-strand cDNA for TCR alpha and beta chains. To control for contamination, every cDNA library was double barcoded, receiving both a SMART-Mk sample barcode and Illumina barcodes. TruSeq adapter sequences and Illumina sample barcodes were added in two successive PCR steps. The TCR alpha and beta cDNA libraries were sequenced on the Illumina HiSeq platform using custom primers. From the authors' description of their analysis: MiGEC processed the raw reads to extract unique molecular identifiers, while MiXCR was used to determine the CDR3 positions. Recombination models were inferred per individual with the repgenHMM and IGoR tools using an EM algorithm. Shared clonotypes were analyzed with the tcR package in R, and sharing was normalized by the product of cloneset sizes. To study raw recombination without the effects of thymic and clonal selection, out-of-frame nonproductive sequences were analyzed. TCRdb applied fastp at Q25 and MiXCR to the public reads, then kept only in-frame beta chains. Every entry covers one CDR3 protein and lists the most common genes and DNA from its rows. The authors' filters were not applied to this entry. The table for this sample lists some 240,000 distinct CDR3 sequences; about 8.3% of them were counted only once. The biggest ten clones account for about 3% of the sample.

The record originates from a study of identical twins (dated by TCRdb to 2016 to 2018). Regarding the complete study: The study deep-sequenced TCR alpha and beta repertoires from monozygotic twins, unrelated adults of various ages and cord blood to test whether fetal clonotypes persist. To rule out contamination, the twin experiments were replicated at different times with different library preparation protocols.

General conclusions and limits of the study: Conclusions relied on cross-sectional statistical analysis, since the same donors could not be followed over many years. Recombination models systematically underestimated out-of-frame TCR alpha sharing in monozygotic twins but agreed with sharing between unrelated individuals. Compared with coincidental sharing between unrelated individuals, out-of-frame TCR alpha sequences shared between twins had an excess of sequences with low generation probability. Fewer insertions were carried by abundant cord blood beta clonotypes, a similar but weaker trend appeared in young adult naive repertoires, and no such trend appeared in memory repertoires. A weaker excess of twin sharing was found in beta out-of-frame sequences because the signal-to-noise ratio was lowered by fewer shared sequences. Invariant T cells such as MAIT and iNKT could partly confound zero-insertion analyses, though diverse VJ usage argued against this for most clonotypes.

All donors were healthy Caucasians. Three pairs of female monozygotic twins, all aged about 18 to 30 years, made up the twin cohort. Positive isolation kits from Invitrogen were used to isolate the CD4+ and CD8+ T cell populations. Separately, the same data were catalogued under a study of yellow fever vaccine responses in identical twins. That second report states: The T cell response to vaccination in identical twins was reported by the authors to appear partly convergent and partly personalized. Focusing on identical twins, the study followed the T cell clones that responded to the vaccine, and did so with precision.

This TCR derives from a woman aged 18-35 years in good health. Sequencing was done on a sample of CD8+ T cells sorted from blood.

The CDR3 region: CASSLGSASGSANEQFF. The nucleotides read TGTGCCAGCAGTTTAGGATCGGCTAGCGGGAGTGCTAATGAGCAGTTCTTC. The chain is encoded by TRBV12-3 or TRBV12-4 joined to TRBJ2-1; the junction holds 10 bases that match TRBD2. Reading from cysteine to phenylalanine, the CDR3 counts 17 amino acids. Solely the CDR3 DNA is kept, with 51 bases framed from the first base. V has 1 base trimmed and J has 7 bases trimmed; junction bases matching no gene number 10.